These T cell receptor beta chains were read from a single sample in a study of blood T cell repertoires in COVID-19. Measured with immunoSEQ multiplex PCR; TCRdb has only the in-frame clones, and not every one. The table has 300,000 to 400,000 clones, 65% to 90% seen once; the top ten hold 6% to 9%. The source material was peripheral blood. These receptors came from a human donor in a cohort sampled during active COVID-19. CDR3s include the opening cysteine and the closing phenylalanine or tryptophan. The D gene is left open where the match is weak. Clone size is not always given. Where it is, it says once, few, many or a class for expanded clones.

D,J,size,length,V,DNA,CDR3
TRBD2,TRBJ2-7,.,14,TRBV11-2,TGTGCCAGCAGCTTACAACTAGCGGGGTACGAGCAGTACTTC,CASSLQLAGYEQYF
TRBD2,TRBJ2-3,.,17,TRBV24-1,TGTGCCACCAGTGATCTTACGACTAGCGGGGGCACAGATACGCAGTATTTT,CATSDLTTSGGTDTQYF
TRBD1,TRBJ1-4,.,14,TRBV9,TGTGCCAGCAGCGTTTTACCAGGGGGAGAAAAACTGTTTTTT,CASSVLPGGEKLFF
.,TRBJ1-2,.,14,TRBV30,TGTGCCTGGAGTGTCCCACAGGTGAACTATGGCTACACCTTC,CAWSVPQVNYGYTF
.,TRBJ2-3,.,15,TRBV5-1,TGCGCCAGCAGCCCGGGACTGCTTCTCACAGATACGCAGTATTTT,CASSPGLLLTDTQYF
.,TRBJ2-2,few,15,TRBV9,TGTGCCAGCAGCGTACAGGCAATCTACACCGGGGAGCTGTTTTTT,CASSVQAIYTGELFF
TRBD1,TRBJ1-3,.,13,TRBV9,TGTGCCAGCAGCGTGGACAGGGGGAACACCATATATTTT,CASSVDRGNTIYF
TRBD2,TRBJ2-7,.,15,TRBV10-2,TGCGCCAGCAGTGAGCCGCGAAAGCGGGGTTACGAGCAGTACTTC,CASSEPRKRGYEQYF
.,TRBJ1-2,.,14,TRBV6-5,TGTGCCAGCAGTTACACTACAGACAGCTATGGCTACACCTTC,CASSYTTDSYGYTF
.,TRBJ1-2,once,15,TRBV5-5,TGTGCCAGCAGCCTGGGAAACAGCCGGCCTTATGGCTACACCTTC,CASSLGNSRPYGYTF